This T cell receptor (beta chain) derives from a study of T cells in Graves' hyperthyroidism and ophthalmopathy. Study in general: Upon initial diagnosis and before any treatment, peripheral blood was collected.

TCR beta CDR3 region amplification was performed from RNA transcripts. HTBI primers were the set used in a first-round RT-PCR of the TCR CDR3. TCRdb reanalysed the multiplex PCR reads using MiXCR and keeps one entry per CDR3 protein. The sample consists of a few hundred thousand distinct CDR3 sequences, more than 15% of them appearing once. With V trimmed by 0 bases and J by 4 bases, 14 bases remained unmatched. This CDR3 has 18 amino acids. CDR1 and CDR2 from the germline V gene are LGHNA and YSLEER. J is TRBJ2-7 and V is TRBV4-3; 8 bases line up with TRBD1. The sequenced sample consisted of blood. The TCR originated in a woman in her twenties or thirties with Graves' hyperthyroidism. DNA of the CDR3: TGCGCCAGCAGCCAAGACGTTCCGGGACAGGTGGAGATATACGAGCAGTACTTC. It encodes CASSQDVPGQVEIYEQYF.